The 27 T cell receptor beta chains in this list originate from one sample, sequenced in a study of blood T cell repertoires in COVID-19. Sequenced by immunoSEQ multiplex PCR; TCRdb stores in-frame clones only, minus some. The top ten clones hold roughly 10% of a sample with tens of thousands of clones, around 90% of them seen once. The sample comprised peripheral blood. These receptors were obtained from a woman aged 65 to 85 with acute or convalescent COVID-19.

The chain uses TRBV7-8 and TRBJ1-5; TRBD1 matches at 8 bases. The CDR3 covers 16 residues. V trimming: 5 bases; J trimming: 5 bases; junction bases outside the gene matches: 11. Germline V gene lookup returns CDR1 SGHVS and CDR2 FQNEAQ. CDR3: CASSPGIQGAYQPQHF. The DNA of the CDR3 is TGTGCCAGCAGCCCGGGCATCCAGGGGGCGTATCAGCCCCAGCATTTT.

This chain connects TRBV3-1 (or the pseudogene TRBV3-2) to TRBJ2-5; D may be TRBD2 (5 bases). Trimming stripped 2 bases from V and 3 bases from J, with 13 bases between. In germline, CDR1 is LGHDT, CDR2 YNNKEL (reference sequence). The CDR3 has 15 residues. CDR3 sequence reads: CASSQSEDGEETQYF. The CDR3 nucleotides are TGTGCCAGCAGCCAATCGGAGGACGGGGAAGAGACCCAGTACTTC.

The rearrangement links TRBV18 to TRBJ2-3; D not resolved. The CDR3 covers 14 residues. The germline V and J ends were trimmed by 3 bases and 4 bases, with 11 bases remaining between them. Germline lookup yields CDR1 KGHSH and CDR2 LQKENI. CDR3 sequence: CASSPKTEADTQYF. DNA of the CDR3: TGTGCCAGCTCACCGAAAACTGAGGCAGATACGCAGTATTTT.

The chain carries TRBV3-1 (or the pseudogene TRBV3-2) and TRBJ1-5; 8 bases match TRBD1. CDR3 length: 15 amino acids. The trim removed 3 bases at V and 7 bases at J, leaving 8 bases unmatched. CDR1 is LGHDT and CDR2 is YNNKEL in the germline V gene (reference sequence). The CDR3 bases are TGTGCCAGCAGCCAGCAGACAGGGGAGGGCCAGCCCCAGCATTTT. Protein sequence: CASSQQTGEGQPQHF.

The rearrangement joins TRBV24-1 to TRBJ2-3, with TRBD1 identical over 8 bases. Germline lookup yields CDR1 KGHDR and CDR2 SFDVKD. Trimming cost V 5 bases and J 3 bases; bases outside gene matches: 12. This CDR3 contains 17 residues. The CDR3 here is CATSAQRQGAYTDTQYF. CDR3 bases: TGTGCCACCAGTGCACAAAGGCAGGGGGCTTATACAGATACGCAGTATTTT.

The rearrangement uses TRBV24-1 and TRBJ2-4; D might be TRBD1 (6 bases). Germline V CDR1 and CDR2: KGHDR, SFDVKD. Trimming stripped 4 bases from V and 6 bases from J, with 12 bases between. The length of the CDR3 is 14 residues. In nucleotides, the CDR3 is TGTGCCACCAGTGAGAACAGGGTTCCAAACATTCAGTACTTC. Translated: CATSENRVPNIQYF.

The chain couples TRBV3-1 (or the pseudogene TRBV3-2) to TRBJ2-5; TRBD2 might be the D (6 bases). The V end was cut by 5 bases, the J end by 1 base, with 11 bases between. The CDR3 extends over 14 amino acids. Germline CDR1 is LGHDT and CDR2 is YNNKEL (reference sequence). The chain's CDR3 is CASSSGLIQETQYF. CDR3 bases: TGTGCCAGCAGCTCGGGACTTATCCAAGAGACCCAGTACTTC.

This chain joins TRBV7-2 and TRBJ2-4; tentative D call: TRBD2 (5 bases). The CDR3 length is 14 residues. Germline CDR1 SGHTA, CDR2 FQGNSA. V shed 1 base and J shed 6 bases, with 10 bases lying between them. CDR3 region: CASSLVRAGNIQYF. The DNA for the CDR3 is TGTGCCAGCAGCTTAGTGCGGGCAGGAAACATTCAGTACTTC.

V is TRBV18 and J is TRBJ2-1; no firm D call. Trimming left V 1 base short and J 4 bases short, with 5 bases between. There are 13 residues in the CDR3. CDR1 is KGHSH, CDR2 LQKENI, per germline. The CDR3: CASSPQSYNEQFF. DNA of the CDR3: TGTGCCAGCTCACCACAGAGTTACAATGAGCAGTTCTTC.

This chain joins TRBV5-5 and TRBJ2-2; D is possibly TRBD1 (5 bases). The CDR3 sequence is 13 residues long. Trimming cost V 5 bases and J 6 bases, with 11 bases left between them. Germline-derived CDR1 and CDR2 are SGHKS and YYEKEE (reference sequence). The CDR3 sequence is CASSAQGPGELFF. CDR3 nucleotide sequence: TGTGCCAGCAGTGCGCAGGGTCCCGGGGAGCTGTTTTTT. Complete variable domain (other parts from reference TRBV5-5 and TRBJ2-2): DAGVTQSPTHLIKTRGQQVTLRCSPISGHKSVSWYQQVLGQGPQFIFQYYEKEERGRGNFPDRFSARQFPNYSSELNVNALLLGDSALYLCASSAQGPGELFFGEGSRLTVL.

The chain has TRBV11-1 and TRBJ2-1; 7 bases fit TRBD1. V was pared by 4 bases and J by 6 bases, with 9 bases of the junction left unmatched. Germline lookup yields CDR1 SGHAT and CDR2 FQDESV (reference sequence). The CDR3 covers 15 residues. The CDR3 spells CASSSNRGIGNEQFF. The CDR3 DNA reads as TGTGCCAGCAGCTCAAACAGGGGAATCGGCAATGAGCAGTTCTTC.

This clone occurred once. The genes are TRBV13 and TRBJ2-3; 12 bases are shared with TRBD2. The CDR3 consists of 17 residues. Germline trimming cut 5 bases from V and 3 bases from J; bases unmatched to any gene: 9. Looked up from germline, CDR1 is PRHDT and CDR2 is FYEKMQ (reference sequence). As DNA, the CDR3 is TGTGCCAGCAGCCGCCCGACGACTAGCGGGGGAACAGATACGCAGTATTTT. It encodes CASSRPTTSGGTDTQYF.

The chain has TRBV7-2 and TRBJ2-2, with D hard to call. The V and J ends lost 1 base and 3 bases respectively, with 9 bases between them. Germline assignment: CDR1 SGHTA and CDR2 FQGNSA. The CDR3 totals 15 residues. Written as DNA, the CDR3 is TGTGCCAGCAGCTTAGATACAGATTACACCGGGGAGCTGTTTTTT. Translating gives CASSLDTDYTGELFF.

CDR3 amino acids: CASSLGQSDYGYTF. CDR3 in DNA: TGCGCCAGCAGCTTGGGACAGTCGGACTATGGCTACACCTTC. The J gene is TRBJ1-2, the V gene TRBV5-1, with D perhaps matching TRBD1 (5 bases). This CDR3 has 14 residues. V lost 0 bases and J 3 bases, leaving 9 bases between the germline ends. Germline values: CDR1 SGHRS, CDR2 YFSETQ.

The chain combines TRBV6-5 with TRBJ2-7; 11 nucleotides align to TRBD2. This CDR3 is 16 amino acids long. Germline V gene data show CDR1 as MNHEY and CDR2 as SVGAGI. V trimming: 2 bases; J trimming: 12 bases; junction bases outside the gene matches: 15. CDR3 amino acids: CASSYLPTSGKASLYV. The CDR3 DNA follows: TGTGCCAGCAGTTACCTCCCGACTAGCGGGAAGGCTTCACTGTACGTC.

The chain has TRBV28 and TRBJ1-1, with 8 nucleotides matching TRBD1. This CDR3 contains 13 residues. V lost 4 bases and J lost 7; bases outside the gene matches: 5. The germline V gene has CDR1 MDHEN and CDR2 SYDVKM. The CDR3 loop is CASSSRGPGEAFF. The CDR3 nucleotides read TGTGCCAGCAGTTCCAGGGGGCCGGGTGAAGCTTTCTTT.

DNA of the CDR3: TGTGCCACCACATTGGCAGGCGAAAGCACAGATACGCAGTATTTT. Amino acid sequence: CATTLAGESTDTQYF. J is TRBJ2-3 and V is TRBV10-3; D ambiguous. The CDR3 is 15 amino acids. Trimming cost V 10 bases and J 0 bases, with 17 bases left between them. CDR1 is ENHRY and CDR2 is SYGVKD in the germline V gene.

The chain combines TRBV29-1 with TRBJ2-1; the D gene is possibly TRBD1 (7 bases). The CDR3 contains 14 residues. With 5 bases removed from V and 4 bases from J, the gap between germline ends came to 15 bases. Germline V gene data show CDR1 as SQVTM and CDR2 as ANQGSEA. DNA of the CDR3: TGCAGCGTTCAGGAGGGGGCGGGATACAATGAGCAGTTCTTC. It encodes CSVQEGAGYNEQFF.

This chain connects TRBV6-2 or TRBV6-3 to TRBJ2-7; D is possibly TRBD1 (6 bases). The CDR3 covers 13 residues. Trimming left V 5 bases short and J 3 bases short, with 11 bases between. From germline, CDR1 is MNHEY and CDR2 SVGEGT. The CDR3 loop reads CASSQTGSYEQYV. DNA of the CDR3: TGTGCCAGCAGTCAAACAGGGAGCTACGAGCAGTACGTC.

The chain is built from TRBV3-1 (or the pseudogene TRBV3-2) and TRBJ2-7; 10 positions agree with TRBD2. With V trimmed by 8 bases and J by 1 base, 14 bases remained unmatched. The CDR3 has 17 amino acids. CDR1 and CDR2 (germline): LGHDT, YNNKEL (reference sequence). The CDR3 coding sequence is TGTGCCAGCCCTCGCCTAAGGACTAGCGGCTCTTCCTACGAGCAGTACGTC. This translates into CASPRLRTSGSSYEQYV.

This chain connects TRBV2 to TRBJ1-2; D remains unclear. V was cut by 5 bases and J by 4 bases, with 14 bases left in between. CDR1 and CDR2 (germline): SNHLY, FYNNEI. This CDR3 contains 14 residues. The CDR3, as DNA: TGTGCCAGCAGTCCTGCAGGACTTACCTATGGCTACACCTTC. Encoded protein: CASSPAGLTYGYTF.

The genes are TRBV18 and TRBJ2-5, with no clear D. Trimming stripped 3 bases from V and 2 bases from J, with 13 bases between. CDR1 is KGHSH, CDR2 LQKENI, per germline. The CDR3 is made up of 15 amino acids. The DNA for the CDR3 is TGTGCCAGCTCACCCAGCGCGTCCGGGCAAGAGACCCAGTACTTC. This codes for CASSPSASGQETQYF.

In this sample, this clone turned up once. The gene calls are TRBV5-4 and TRBJ2-3, with D perhaps matching TRBD2 (6 bases). V was pared by 4 bases and J by 2 bases, with 14 bases between. Germline V gene sequence: CDR1 SGHNT, CDR2 YYREEE (reference sequence). There are 15 residues in the CDR3. CDR3 bases: TGTGCCAGCAGCCCAGGGACTCCCAACACAGATACGCAGTATTTT. Its translation is CASSPGTPNTDTQYF. Complete variable domain (other parts from reference TRBV5-4 and TRBJ2-3): ETGVTQSPTHLIKTRGQQVTLRCSSQSGHNTVSWYQQALGQGPQFIFQYYREEENGRGNFPPRFSGLQFPNYSSELNVNALELDDSALYLCASSPGTPNTDTQYFGPGTRLTVL.

This chain uses TRBV5-6 with TRBJ2-1, with 8 bases fitting TRBD1. Germline-derived CDR1 and CDR2 are SGHDT and YYEEEE. The CDR3 is 15 residues long. Trimming cost V 4 bases and J 1 base; bases outside gene matches: 4. This CDR3 is CASSAGQESYNEQFF. CDR3 DNA sequence: TGTGCCAGCAGCGCGGGACAGGAGTCCTACAATGAGCAGTTCTTC.

This sequence joins TRBV5-6 and TRBJ2-2; D uncertain. Germline CDR1 is SGHDT and CDR2 is YYEEEE. The germline V and J ends were trimmed by 4 bases and 2 bases, with 12 bases remaining between them. This CDR3 is built from 15 residues. The CDR3 sequence: CASSPVIVNTGELFF. Here the CDR3 DNA reads TGTGCCAGCAGCCCGGTGATAGTTAACACCGGGGAGCTGTTTTTT.

This clone has a single count. The V call is TRBV19, the J call TRBJ1-4; the match to TRBD1 covers 9 bases. The CDR3 consists of 15 residues. The V segment lost 5 bases and the J segment 8 bases; nucleotides outside the gene matches: 9. Germline CDR1 is LNHDA and CDR2 is SQIVND (reference sequence). CDR3 nucleotide sequence: TGTGCCAGTAGTGTCGGGGGGACAGGGAGAGAAAAACTGTTTTTT. Its protein is CASSVGGTGREKLFF.

V usage is TRBV9 and J usage is TRBJ1-1; 10 nucleotides line up with TRBD1. This CDR3 comprises 17 residues. CDR1 is SGDLS and CDR2 is YYNGEE in the germline V gene. The V and J ends lost 7 bases and 6 bases, in that order; junction bases with no gene match: 18. CDR3 DNA: TGTGCCAGCTCGGTGTTCGCGACAGGGGGCCGTGGGGCTGAAGCTTTCTTT. Protein sequence: CASSVFATGGRGAEAFF.